This is a list of T cell receptor beta chains from one sample in a study of long-term antiretroviral therapy in people with HIV. Measured with immunoSEQ multiplex PCR; TCRdb has only the in-frame clones, and not every one. The repertoire holds fewer than 25,000 clones, with less than 85% as singletons. The sequences come from unsorted PBMCs, collected at the start of antiretroviral therapy. The receptors were gathered from a man aged 50-59 years with HIV. The CDR3 runs from the conserved cysteine through the conserved F or W. A D gene is named only where the DNA matches it firmly. Only part of the rows carry a size: once, few, many, or a class if the clone is expanded.

j_call,v_call,clone_size,d_call,cdr3_aa,cdr3_nt
TRBJ2-3,TRBV5-1,.,.,CASSLSLFGDRTDTQYF,TGCGCCAGCAGCCTCTCCCTATTTGGGGACCGCACAGATACGCAGTATTTT
TRBJ1-1,TRBV10-2,large,.,CASTRGPNTEAFF,TGCGCCAGCACTCGGGGCCCGAACACTGAAGCTTTCTTT
TRBJ1-5,TRBV19,.,.,CASTPARAENQPQHF,TGTGCCAGTACTCCCGCCAGGGCGGAAAATCAGCCCCAGCATTTT
TRBJ2-5,TRBV4-3,once,.,CASSQERTDQETQYF,TGCGCCAGCAGCCAAGAGAGGACGGACCAAGAGACCCAGTACTTC
TRBJ2-6,TRBV15,once,.,CATSGQLGSGANVLTF,TGTGCCACCAGCGGACAGCTAGGCTCTGGGGCCAACGTCCTGACTTTC
TRBJ1-2,TRBV27,.,.,CASSLSGGNYGYTF,TGTGCCAGCAGTTTATCAGGGGGAAACTATGGCTACACCTTC
TRBJ2-3,TRBV6-4,few,.,CASSDSIGGTLDTQYF,TGTGCCAGCAGTGACTCGATAGGCGGGACACTGGATACGCAGTATTTT
TRBJ2-5,TRBV7-2,.,TRBD2,CASSLAGGPRQETQYF,TGTGCCAGCAGCTTAGCGGGAGGGCCCCGTCAAGAGACCCAGTACTTC
TRBJ2-1,TRBV13,.,TRBD2,CASSLVGLAGNNEQFF,TGTGCCAGCAGCTTAGTAGGGCTAGCGGGAAACAATGAGCAGTTCTTC
TRBJ2-7,TRBV2,once,TRBD2,CASDGGRKLSYEQYF,TGTGCCAGCGATGGCGGGAGGAAACTTTCCTACGAGCAGTACTTC
TRBJ2-2,TRBV10-1,.,TRBD1,CASSDSGTGSTGELFF,TGCGCCAGCAGTGACTCCGGGACAGGGTCGACCGGGGAGCTGTTTTTT
TRBJ2-7,TRBV6-5,.,.,CASSYPSGEQYF,TGTGCCAGCAGTTACCCCTCCGGCGAGCAGTACTTC
TRBJ2-1,TRBV19,.,TRBD2,CASGSGGDYNEQFF,TGTGCCAGTGGGAGCGGGGGGGATTACAATGAGCAGTTCTTC
TRBJ2-3,TRBV4-3,.,TRBD1,CASSQAPGTGVFPDTQYF,TGCGCCAGCAGCCAAGCACCCGGGACAGGGGTTTTCCCAGATACGCAGTATTTT
TRBJ1-1,TRBV5-5,.,.,CASSLIGDTEAFF,TGTGCCAGCAGCTTGATTGGGGACACTGAAGCTTTCTTT
TRBJ1-5,TRBV2,.,.,CASSQEARIQPQHF,TGTGCCAGCAGTCAAGAAGCGAGGATTCAGCCCCAGCATTTT
TRBJ1-4,TRBV2,.,TRBD1,CATDRDNEKLFF,TGTGCCACCGACAGGGATAATGAAAAACTGTTTTTT
TRBJ2-5,TRBV9,.,.,CASSSLALRETQYF,TGTGCCAGCAGTTCCCTAGCTTTGCGGGAGACCCAGTACTTC
TRBJ2-3,TRBV9,.,TRBD2,CASSVEGVRWTSGGTTDTQYF,TGTGCCAGCAGCGTAGAGGGGGTCAGGTGGACTAGCGGGGGGACCACAGATACGCAGTATTTT
TRBJ1-5,TRBV27,.,.,CASSPILGANSNQPQHF,TGTGCCAGCAGTCCTATTTTAGGGGCCAATAGCAATCAGCCCCAGCATTTT
TRBJ2-7,TRBV27,few,.,CASSPEDRLYEQYF,TGTGCCAGCAGTCCCGAGGACCGCTTGTACGAGCAGTACTTC
TRBJ2-5,TRBV7-9,.,TRBD2,CASSFGGSFGDVETQYF,TGTGCCAGCAGCTTCGGCGGGAGCTTTGGAGATGTAGAGACCCAGTACTTC
TRBJ1-1,TRBV29-1,.,.,CSVQVAAGVAFF,TGCAGCGTTCAGGTCGCCGCGGGGGTAGCTTTCTTT
TRBJ2-1,TRBV18,.,.,CASSLVRGGEDYEQFF,TGTGCCAGCTCATTGGTTCGAGGGGGTGAGGATTATGAGCAGTTCTTC
TRBJ1-2,TRBV27,.,.,CASSLSGTNYGYTF,TGTGCCAGCAGTTTGTCAGGTACTAACTATGGCTACACCTTC
TRBJ2-6,TRBV29-1,few,TRBD1,CSENRTGKSGANVLTF,TGCAGCGAGAATCGGACAGGAAAGTCTGGGGCCAACGTCCTGACTTTC
TRBJ2-3,TRBV27,.,TRBD2,CASSPSGRITDTQYF,TGTGCCAGCAGCCCTAGCGGGAGGATCACAGATACGCAGTATTTT
TRBJ1-5,TRBV19,few,TRBD1,CASSRTGIGQPQHF,TGTGCCAGTAGTCGGACAGGGATTGGCCAGCCCCAGCATTTT
TRBJ2-3,TRBV9,.,.,CASSEGDLRGTDTQYF,TGTGCCAGCAGCGAAGGGGACTTGAGGGGCACAGATACGCAGTATTTT
TRBJ1-5,TRBV30,.,.,CAWSVRDNYQPQHF,TGTGCCTGGAGTGTACGGGACAACTATCAGCCCCAGCATTTT
TRBJ1-2,TRBV28,once,.,CASSLSFGEEKGYTF,TGTGCCAGCAGTTTATCCTTTGGAGAGGAGAAAGGCTACACCTTC
TRBJ1-5,TRBV10-3,.,.,CAIGQSEKPQHF,TGTGCCATCGGGCAGTCAGAGAAGCCCCAGCATTTT
TRBJ2-4,TRBV9,.,.,CASSGEAGQNENIQYF,TGTGCCAGCAGCGGAGAGGCCGGACAGAACGAAAACATTCAGTACTTC
TRBJ1-1,TRBV19,once,.,CASMGKRGNTEAFF,TGTGCCAGTATGGGAAAAAGGGGGAACACTGAAGCTTTCTTT
TRBJ2-7,TRBV28,.,TRBD2,CASSLGHAGTSSSYEQYF,TGTGCCAGCAGTTTAGGGCACGCGGGGACTAGCAGTTCCTACGAGCAGTACTTC
TRBJ1-5,TRBV28,.,.,CASSLSTQHF,TGTGCCAGCAGCCTGAGCACCCAGCATTTT
TRBJ1-1,TRBV28,.,.,CASSPLGVSDTEAFF,TGTGCCAGCAGTCCGCTCGGGGTCTCGGACACTGAAGCTTTCTTT
TRBJ2-3,TRBV2,.,TRBD2,CASSREGTRSTDTQYF,TGTGCCAGCAGCCGAGAAGGGACTAGAAGCACAGATACGCAGTATTTT
TRBJ1-2,TRBV27,.,.,CASSLNRVGYGYTF,TGTGCCAGCAGTTTAAACAGGGTGGGCTATGGCTACACCTTC
TRBJ2-1,TRBV4-3,.,TRBD2,CASSPSLAGAPSNEQFF,TGCGCCAGCAGCCCTTCCTTAGCGGGAGCTCCCTCCAATGAGCAGTTCTTC
TRBJ2-3,TRBV25-1,.,.,CASSELETDTQYF,TGTGCCAGCAGTGAATTAGAAACAGATACGCAGTATTTT
TRBJ1-2,TRBV7-9,few,TRBD1,CASRGQGYGYTF,TGTGCCAGCCGAGGACAGGGGTATGGCTACACCTTC
TRBJ1-3,TRBV5-6,.,.,CASSLRDIVSSGNTIYF,TGTGCCAGCAGCCTCCGGGACATCGTCTCCTCTGGAAACACCATATATTTT